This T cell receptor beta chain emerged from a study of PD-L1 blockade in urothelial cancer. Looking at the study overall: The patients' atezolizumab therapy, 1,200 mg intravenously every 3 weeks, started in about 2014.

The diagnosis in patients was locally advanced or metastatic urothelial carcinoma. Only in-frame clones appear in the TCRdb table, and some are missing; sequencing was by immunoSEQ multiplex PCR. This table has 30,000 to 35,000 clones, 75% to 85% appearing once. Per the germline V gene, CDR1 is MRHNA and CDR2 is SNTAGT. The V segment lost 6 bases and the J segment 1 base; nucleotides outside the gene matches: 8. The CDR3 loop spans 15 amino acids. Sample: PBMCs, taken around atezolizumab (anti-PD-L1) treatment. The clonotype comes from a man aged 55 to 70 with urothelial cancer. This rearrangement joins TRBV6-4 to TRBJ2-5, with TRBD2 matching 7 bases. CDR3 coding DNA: TGTGCCAGCAGCTTATCAGCGGGAAGCCAAGAGACCCAGTACTTC. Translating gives CASSLSAGSQETQYF.